The 32 T cell receptor beta chains below all came from one sample that was sequenced in a study of cytomegalovirus exposure and HLA in healthy donors (dated by TCRdb to the late 2010s). The receptor library was made with the immunoSEQ multiplex PCR assay. The multiplex PCR relied on a mix of 60 forward primers for TCR Vbeta segments and 13 reverse primers for TCR Jbeta segments. TCRdb took this table from immuneACCESS and kept in-frame rearrangements with V and J called. Such tables lack part of the clones; where checked against another copy, unresolved V genes explain under half of the gap, and the rest is unexplained. For this sample the table gives 100,000 to 130,000 clones, of which over 65% were detected only once. Together, the top ten hold 11% to 15% of the sample. Sequencing input: PBMCs. The receptors here all came from a woman aged 40 to 49 in good health and CMV-seropositive.

This clone was counted between two and nine times. The genes are TRBV6-5 and TRBJ1-1, with 8 positions matching TRBD1. CDR3 length equals 16 residues. V was clipped by 0 bases and J by 8 bases; unmatched bases: 11. From germline, CDR1 is MNHEY and CDR2 SVGAGI. In nucleotides, the CDR3 is TGTGCCAGCAGTTACTCGAGCTCAGGGGGCGCATCAGAAGCTTTCTTT. It is translated as CASSYSSSGGASEAFF.

The V call is TRBV7-2, the J call TRBJ1-1, with D unclear. The CDR3 loop spans 15 amino acids. V dropped 5 bases and J dropped 2 bases, with 15 bases sitting between them. Germline CDR1 and CDR2: SGHTA and FQGNSA. In DNA, the CDR3 is TGTGCCAGCAGCGACTATGCCAGTATAAACACTGAAGCTTTCTTT. Its translation is CASSDYASINTEAFF.

The chain employs TRBV7-9 and TRBJ2-3; D possibly corresponds to TRBD1 (6 bases). Between the trimmed V and J ends, which lost 5 bases and 0 bases, there was a span of 12 bases. The CDR3 covers 15 residues. The germline CDR1 and CDR2 sequences are SEHNR and FQNEAQ (reference sequence). This CDR3 reads CASSPGTYSTDTQYF. CDR3 coding DNA: TGTGCCAGCAGCCCCGGGACATATAGCACAGATACGCAGTATTTT.

J is TRBJ2-5 and V is TRBV18; 13 nucleotides agree with TRBD2. After removal of 4 bases from V and 0 bases from J, the junction contained 5 bases not matched to a gene. The CDR3 has 17 amino acids. Germline-derived CDR1 and CDR2 are KGHSH and LQKENI. The CDR3 sequence: CASSQGLAGVYQETQYF. The CDR3 DNA reads TGTGCCAGCTCACAAGGACTAGCGGGGGTGTACCAAGAGACCCAGTACTTC.

This chain joins TRBV19 and TRBJ2-5; no firm D call. CDR3 length: 11 amino acids. V lost 5 bases to trimming and J lost 7 bases, with 8 bases between them. CDR1 and CDR2 from the germline V gene are LNHDA and SQIVND (reference sequence). The CDR3 bases are TGTGCCAGTAGTTCCCGGTGGACCCAGTACTTC. It codes for CASSSRWTQYF.

With respect to this clone: The sample has other DNA sequences that encode this CDR3 too. The gene calls are TRBV5-1 and TRBJ2-2; 7 positions agree with TRBD1. CDR1 is SGHRS, CDR2 YFSETQ, per germline. The junction had 2 bases not matched to a gene; V was cut back by 5 bases and J by 1 base. This CDR3 comprises 14 residues. CDR3 sequence: CASSRQGNTGELFF. The CDR3 DNA follows: TGCGCCAGCAGTCGACAGGGGAACACCGGGGAGCTGTTTTTT.

The sample holds many counts of this clone. CDR3 amino acids: CASSYTGGTAFF. The CDR3 bases are TGTGCCAGCAGTTACACAGGGGGAACCGCTTTCTTT. The chain has TRBV6-5 and TRBJ1-1; TRBD1 matches 8 bases. CDR1 and CDR2 (germline): MNHEY, SVGAGI. The trim removed 2 bases at V and 11 bases at J, leaving 4 bases unmatched. The CDR3 is 12 amino acids.

The V gene is TRBV19, the J gene TRBJ1-4, with D uncertain. Germline CDR1 and CDR2: LNHDA and SQIVND (reference sequence). The CDR3 contains 11 residues. Trimming left V 5 bases short and J 12 bases short, with 10 bases between. The CDR3 here is CASSLGEELFF. The DNA of the CDR3 is TGTGCCAGTAGTCTTGGCGAGGAACTGTTTTTT.

This chain joins TRBV30 and TRBJ2-2; D perhaps matches TRBD2 (6 bases). Trimming took off 5 bases at V and 3 bases at J, with 7 bases between the two ends. The CDR3 extends over 12 amino acids. Germline CDR1 GTSNPN, CDR2 SVGIG (reference sequence). CDR3 DNA sequence: TGTGCCTGGTCGGGGGACACCGGGGAGCTGTTTTTT. As protein: CAWSGDTGELFF.

With respect to this clone: An end of the junction does not agree with germline; a read error may underlie this. The chain couples TRBV7-9 to TRBJ2-1; TRBD2 matches at 9 bases. The V gene's germline CDR1 is SEHNR and CDR2 FQNEAQ (reference sequence). The CDR3 is made up of 16 amino acids. CDR3 DNA sequence: TGTGTCAGCAGCTCAACCGGGACTAGCCGCTACAATGAGCAGTTCTTC. Translating gives CVSSSTGTSRYNEQFF. Full variable domain (outside the CDR3, taken from reference TRBV7-9 and TRBJ2-1): DTGVSQNPRHKITKRGQNVTFRCDPISEHNRLYWYRQTLGQGPEFLTYFQNEAQLEKSRLLSDRFSAERPKGSFSTLEIQRTEQGDSAMYLCVSSSTGTSRYNEQFFGPGTRLTVL.

The chain links TRBV30 to TRBJ1-1; tentative D call: TRBD1 (5 bases). Per germline, CDR1 GTSNPN and CDR2 SVGIG (reference sequence). The length of the CDR3 is 13 residues. V lost 3 bases to trimming and J lost 12 bases, with 20 bases between them. CDR3 in DNA: TGTGCCTGGAGGCCACGGTCGGGGGTGAAGACTTTCTTT. Protein: CAWRPRSGVKTFF.

Written as DNA, the CDR3 is TGTGCCAGCAGTGTGACAGATTGGGCTGAAAAACTGTTTTTT. This codes for CASSVTDWAEKLFF. This rearrangement joins TRBV6-1 to TRBJ1-4; D is possibly TRBD1 (5 bases). CDR1 is MNHNS, CDR2 SASEGT, per germline. The CDR3 runs to 14 residues. V lost 4 bases, J lost 7 bases, and 13 bases lay in between.

This chain links TRBV4-3 with TRBJ2-1; TRBD2 agrees at 12 bases. V was pared by 9 bases and J by 5 bases, with 5 bases of the junction left unmatched. This CDR3 has 14 residues. CDR1 LGHNA and CDR2 YSLEER come from the germline V gene. The CDR3 reads CASASGGANNEQFF. The CDR3 DNA reads TGCGCCAGTGCTAGCGGGGGGGCGAACAATGAGCAGTTCTTC.

The chain uses TRBV5-1 and TRBJ2-5, with no clear D. Looked up from germline, CDR1 is SGHRS and CDR2 is YFSETQ. V was pared by 1 base and J by 3 bases, with 10 bases between. CDR3 length: 14 amino acids. DNA for the CDR3: TGCGCCAGCAGCTTGAATACAGCTGAAGAGACCCAGTACTTC. It encodes CASSLNTAEETQYF. Combining the CDR3 with reference TRBV5-1 and TRBJ2-5 gives the whole variable domain KAGVTQTPRYLIKTRGQQVTLSCSPISGHRSVSWYQQTPGQGLQFLFEYFSETQRNKGNFPGRFSGRQFSNSRSEMNVSTLELGDSALYLCASSLNTAEETQYFGPGTRLLVL.

The rearrangement joins TRBV7-2 to TRBJ2-3, with a possible D match to TRBD1 (7 bases). The CDR3 covers 13 residues. Deletions cut 5 bases from V and 4 bases from J, with 10 bases between. From germline, CDR1 is SGHTA and CDR2 FQGNSA. The CDR3 nucleotides are TGTGCCAGCAGCCCCAGGGGGGCAGATACGCAGTATTTT. The encoded protein is CASSPRGADTQYF. The full variable domain, completed using reference TRBV7-2 and TRBJ2-3, is GAGVSQSPSNKVTEKGKDVELRCDPISGHTALYWYRQSLGQGLEFLIYFQGNSAPDKSGLPSDRFSAERTGGSVSTLTIQRTQQEDSAVYLCASSPRGADTQYFGPGTRLTVL.

V gene TRBV5-4 combines with J gene TRBJ1-4; tentatively, D is TRBD1 (5 bases). Germline V CDR1 and CDR2: SGHNT, YYREEE (reference sequence). Trimming removed 0 bases from V and 12 bases from J, with 9 bases in between. The CDR3 runs 12 residues. CDR3 nucleotides: TGTGCCAGCAGCTTGGACAGGAATGAACTGTTTTTT. Amino acids: CASSLDRNELFF.

This rearrangement joins TRBV5-1 to TRBJ1-6, with D possibly matching TRBD1 (6 bases). The CDR3 is made up of 19 amino acids. V was shortened by 0 bases and J by 1 base, with 17 bases between the two germline ends. The germline V gene encodes CDR1 SGHRS and CDR2 YFSETQ. CDR3 DNA: TGCGCCAGCAGCTTGGTATGGACAAGGGGGGGTTCCTATAATTCACCCCTCCACTTT. Translating gives CASSLVWTRGGSYNSPLHF.

The V and J genes are TRBV19 and TRBJ1-5; TRBD1 is a possible D gene (6 bases). The germline CDR1 and CDR2 sequences are LNHDA and SQIVND (reference sequence). The CDR3 loop spans 15 amino acids. Trimming stripped 6 bases from V and 6 bases from J, with 18 bases between. The CDR3 protein is CASRSLGRGAQPQHF. CDR3 DNA sequence: TGTGCCAGTAGATCCCTGGGCAGGGGTGCTCAGCCCCAGCATTTT.

The genes are TRBV6-6 and TRBJ2-1, with 10 bases identical to TRBD2. The ends lost 4 bases at V and 7 bases at J; junction bases unmatched: 7. The CDR3 is made up of 15 amino acids. Germline CDR1 reads MNHNY; CDR2 reads SVGAGI (reference sequence). Here the CDR3 DNA reads TGTGCCAGCAGTTCCGGGACTAGCGCCGGAAATGAGCAGTTCTTC. This gives the protein CASSSGTSAGNEQFF.

The gene calls are TRBV6-6 and TRBJ2-7; 9 bases map to TRBD1. V lost 4 bases, J lost 4 bases, and 2 bases stayed unmatched. This CDR3 is built from 13 residues. Germline CDR1 MNHNY, CDR2 SVGAGI (reference sequence). CDR3 nucleotide sequence: TGTGCCAGCAGTTGGGGACAGGGATACGAGCAGTACTTC. Amino acid sequence: CASSWGQGYEQYF.

This chain joins TRBV4-3 and TRBJ2-1; TRBD2 matches 9 bases. The CDR3 totals 18 residues. Germline CDR1 LGHNA, CDR2 YSLEER. The junction had 9 bases not matched to a gene; V was cut back by 0 bases and J by 3 bases. The CDR3 loop is CASSQDPLLAGNYNEQFF. DNA for the CDR3: TGCGCCAGCAGCCAAGACCCCCTTCTAGCGGGGAACTACAATGAGCAGTTCTTC.

This chain uses TRBV5-5 with TRBJ1-2, with TRBD1 matching over 10 bases. V dropped 3 bases and J dropped 1; count of bases not matched to a gene: 9. The V gene's germline CDR1 is SGHKS and CDR2 YYEKEE (reference sequence). CDR3 length: 17 residues. CDR3 region: CASSSLTGGAINYGYTF. Written as DNA, the CDR3 is TGTGCCAGCAGCTCACTGACAGGGGGCGCGATTAACTATGGCTACACCTTC.

This clone showed up just once. The genes are TRBV6-1 and TRBJ1-2, with 10 bases lining up with TRBD1. Germline assignment: CDR1 MNHNS and CDR2 SASEGT. This CDR3 spans 17 amino acids. The trim removed 2 bases at V and 5 bases at J, leaving 11 bases unmatched. Here the CDR3 reads CASSEYDWTGGGYGYTF. CDR3 coding DNA: TGTGCCAGCAGTGAATATGATTGGACAGGGGGGGGGTATGGCTACACCTTC.

The chain recombines TRBV6-1 with TRBJ1-1, with TRBD1 matching over 7 bases. V gave up 6 bases and J gave up 5 bases; unmatched junction bases: 9. Germline CDR1 is MNHNS and CDR2 is SASEGT. This CDR3 has 14 residues. In nucleotides, the CDR3 is TGTGCCAGCAGCCTTAGGACAGGTGGGACTGAAGCTTTCTTT. Encoded protein: CASSLRTGGTEAFF.

The genes are TRBV4-1 and TRBJ2-3; 8 bases align to TRBD2. The CDR3 runs 17 residues. Trimming at V came to 0 bases and at J to 3 bases, leaving 8 bases not matched to a gene. Germline values: CDR1 MGHRA, CDR2 YSYEKL. CDR3 region: CASSQESRGVRTDTQYF. CDR3 bases: TGCGCCAGCAGCCAAGAGTCGCGGGGGGTGAGGACAGATACGCAGTATTTT.

The chain is built from TRBV6-5 and TRBJ2-3; unclear D gene. CDR3 length equals 15 residues. V was cut by 0 bases and J by 2 bases, with 9 bases left in between. Germline assignment: CDR1 MNHEY and CDR2 SVGAGI. The CDR3 sequence: CASSYSRTVTDTQYF. Written as DNA, the CDR3 is TGTGCCAGCAGTTACTCGAGAACTGTCACAGATACGCAGTATTTT.

The chain combines TRBV7-8 with TRBJ2-5; 7 bases are shared with TRBD1. V gave up 7 bases and J gave up 0 bases; unmatched junction bases: 8. The germline gives CDR1 SGHVS, CDR2 FQNEAQ. The CDR3 length is 15 residues. In DNA, the CDR3 is TGTGCCAGCAACCCCCCGGACAGGTACCAAGAGACCCAGTACTTC. This codes for CASNPPDRYQETQYF.

Regarding this clone: The sample contains more than one DNA sequence encoding this CDR3. The genes are TRBV30 and TRBJ2-2; D is unresolved. The CDR3 is made up of 12 amino acids. V dropped 3 bases and J dropped 5 bases, with 7 bases sitting between them. CDR1 is GTSNPN, CDR2 SVGIG, per germline (reference sequence). This CDR3 reads CAWSAGTGELFF. The CDR3 coding sequence is TGTGCCTGGAGCGCAGGAACCGGGGAGCTGTTTTTT.

In its sample, this clone was seen once. The chain combines TRBV2 with TRBJ2-1; TRBD1 matches 7 bases. CDR1 and CDR2 from the germline V gene are SNHLY and FYNNEI. The CDR3 contains 14 residues. The trim removed 8 bases at V and 4 bases at J, leaving 8 bases unmatched. CDR3 DNA sequence: TGTGCCAGCTCGGGACCGACAGGGTACAATGAGCAGTTCTTC. Encoded protein: CASSGPTGYNEQFF.

The chain uses TRBV9 and TRBJ2-5; D gene unclear. CDR1 is SGDLS and CDR2 is YYNGEE in the germline V gene. V was clipped by 1 base and J by 4 bases, with 5 bases between them. This CDR3 region has 12 residues. The CDR3 DNA reads TGTGCCAGCAGCGTATTCGGAGAGACCCAGTACTTC. Translation gives CASSVFGETQYF.

This chain joins TRBV18 and TRBJ1-2; a weak D match, TRBD1 (5 bases). The germline V and J ends were trimmed by 3 bases and 2 bases, with 13 bases remaining between them. The germline gives CDR1 KGHSH, CDR2 LQKENI. The CDR3 loop spans 15 amino acids. In nucleotides, the CDR3 is TGTGCCAGCTCACCGACCAGGGTCCCAAACTATGGCTACACCTTC. Protein sequence: CASSPTRVPNYGYTF.

This clone was picked up one time. The CDR3 reads CASSRSGRVGIDGYTF. The CDR3 DNA follows: TGTGCCAGCAGCCGGTCGGGTCGAGTCGGCATTGATGGCTACACCTTC. The J gene is TRBJ1-2, the V gene TRBV7-2; unclear D gene. Trimming cost V 5 bases and J 6 bases, with 22 bases left between them. There are 16 residues in the CDR3. The germline V gene has CDR1 SGHTA and CDR2 FQGNSA. Full variable domain (missing parts from reference TRBV7-2 and TRBJ1-2): GAGVSQSPSNKVTEKGKDVELRCDPISGHTALYWYRQSLGQGLEFLIYFQGNSAPDKSGLPSDRFSAERTGGSVSTLTIQRTQQEDSAVYLCASSRSGRVGIDGYTFGSGTRLTVV.